The T cell receptor beta chain under discussion was sequenced for a study of T-cell memory formation after mild COVID-19 (dated by TCRdb to about 2021). For the study in its entirety: Most TCR sequence clusters were specific to one of the two donors. In a couple of donors, T-cell clones that expanded and contracted after mild COVID-19 were tracked by sequencing TCRalpha and TCRbeta repertoires over time. Two young, previously healthy adult volunteers made up the cohort, one male and one female. Summary of the overall study and its limitations: Contracting CD4+ clones turned up mainly in the CM and EM memory subsets, whereas EMRA was where CD8+ clones were enriched. The detection of some responding clones in pre-infection memory suggests that pre-existing cross-reactive memory T cells joined the SARS-CoV-2 response. The study included only a couple of mild cases, and larger cohorts that include severe cases with pre-infection samples were judged to be necessary. Clones contracting from day 15 to 85 had balanced CD4/CD8 phenotypes, while a second wave expanding from day 15 to 37 was biased towards CD4+. The second-wave clones that peaked on day 37 were not confirmed to be SARS-CoV-2 specific.

From its cysteine to its phenylalanine, the CDR3 spans 14 amino acids. The read is trimmed to its CDR3 DNA, 42 bases read in frame from base 1. A distance of 17 bases separates the germline ends of V and J, which lose 6 bases and 2 bases respectively. CDR1 is given as DFQATT and CDR2 as SNEGSKA, both from the germline V gene (reference sequence). PBMCs were isolated by Ficoll-Paque density gradient centrifugation. The reads were generated on an Illumina NovaSeq 6000. TCRalpha and TCRbeta cDNA libraries were built by 5'RACE with constant-segment primers, adding sample barcodes and unique molecular identifiers. RNA was extracted from every sample with Trizol reagent. Library amplification was performed in two PCR steps, and a second sample barcode and Illumina TruSeq adapters were introduced in the second step. Sequencing of libraries was performed on an Illumina NovaSeq with 2 x 150 bp paired-end reads. The paper's processing steps were these. The reads were demultiplexed and collapsed into UMI-guided consensus sequences using migec v1.2.7. Using mixcr v2.1.11, the UMI consensuses were aligned to TRA and TRB V and J templates and assembled into clonotypes. A clonotype was counted as expanded or contracted only if both edgeR and NoisET called the change significant, with noise models trained on biological replicates. edgeR calls used a false discovery rate-adjusted p below 0.01 and a log2 fold-change threshold of 1. As an exploratory analysis of dynamics, PCA with hierarchical clustering was applied to max-normalized trajectories of the 1000 most abundant clonotypes. Separately sequenced CD4+ and CD8+ repertoires were used to assign the CD4 or CD8 phenotype of responding clones. TCRdb handled the public reads itself, with Q25 trimming in fastp and clone calling in MiXCR, and kept productive beta chains. Rows with one shared CDR3 protein collapse into an entry with the most common genes and DNA. Clone size and V and J calls follow TCRdb, not the original study. This sample has approximately 250,000 distinct CDR3 sequences in its table, and roughly 14% of those were observed once. The ten largest clonotypes hold approximately 2.1% of the sample.

About this clonotype: There is no known antigen for this receptor. Base quality data are lacking; no much larger clone is found one base away.

The source of this sequence is an adult woman who had mild COVID-19 (a few samples of this study predate the infection). The sample titles of this study are shuffled in the database, so cell type and time point are left out; the donor was told from shared clones. In this chain, TRBV20-1 is recombined with TRBJ2-7, with a tentative D gene TRBD1 over 6 matching bases. Sequenced: PBMCs or a T cell subset sorted from them (not recorded which). The DNA sequence reads TGCAGTGCAATGACCGGGACATGGGCCTACGAGCAGTACTTC. It specifies CSAMTGTWAYEQYF.